Below, 25 T cell receptor beta chains from the same sample are listed, as sequenced in a study of a mutant IDH1 vaccine in newly diagnosed glioma. The method was immunoSEQ multiplex PCR; TCRdb's version includes in-frame clones alone and lacks a portion of them. The table lists 110,000 or so clones, 90% of them singletons. Their antigen targets remain unknown. Time point given: week 11, during vaccination. It was 300 ug of mutant IDH1 20-mer peptide that made up each vaccine dose, given with topical imiquimod. Material: PBMCs, obtained from a glioma patient whose treatment included an IDH1 peptide vaccine. The receptors derive from a woman in her forties or fifties with glioma.

V usage is TRBV5-6 and J usage is TRBJ2-7; TRBD2 agrees at 10 bases. In germline, CDR1 is SGHDT, CDR2 YYEEEE. Trimming removed 1 base from V and 2 bases from J; junction bases left unmatched: 3. The length of the CDR3 is 15 residues. This CDR3 reads CASSLQREGPYEQYF. In DNA form, the CDR3 reads TGTGCCAGCAGCTTGCAGCGGGAGGGCCCCTACGAGCAGTACTTC.

The genes are TRBV7-8 and TRBJ1-2; TRBD1 is a possible D gene (5 bases). V lost 10 bases and J 2 bases, leaving 14 bases between the germline ends. This CDR3 spans 13 amino acids. Germline V gives CDR1 SGHVS, CDR2 FQNEAQ. The CDR3: CATGTHGNYGYTF. CDR3 DNA: TGTGCCACCGGGACCCACGGGAACTATGGCTACACCTTC.

The CDR3 sequence: CASSRREKLFF. DNA for the CDR3: TGTGCCAGCAGCCGGAGGGAAAAACTGTTTTTT. V gene TRBV28 combines with J gene TRBJ1-4; no reliable D call. CDR1 is MDHEN, CDR2 SYDVKM, per germline. The CDR3 has 11 amino acids. Trimming shortened V by 6 bases and J by 8 bases, and 7 bases separated the two germline ends.

The CDR3 reads CASSEFEGLVDTQYF. For the CDR3, the DNA is TGCGCCAGCAGTGAGTTCGAAGGACTAGTGGATACGCAGTATTTT. V is TRBV10-1 and J is TRBJ2-3, with 7 bases that match TRBD2. CDR3 size: 15 residues. V trimming: 1 base; J trimming: 6 bases; junction bases outside the gene matches: 7. Germline CDR1 WNHNN, CDR2 SYGVQD (reference sequence).

This chain connects TRBV6-1 to TRBJ2-1, with D perhaps given as TRBD1 or TRBD2 (5 bases each). Trimming pared 11 bases from V and 0 bases from J, leaving 11 bases between. Germline V gene data show CDR1 as MNHNS and CDR2 as SASEGT. This CDR3 is built from 13 residues. CDR3 coding DNA: TGTGCCGCCTGGGGGAGCTCCTACAATGAGCAGTTCTTC. This encodes CAAWGSSYNEQFF.

The chain recombines TRBV28 with TRBJ2-3, with 11 bases matching TRBD2. With 7 bases clipped from V and 5 bases from J, the junction kept 8 bases outside the gene matches. CDR1 MDHEN and CDR2 SYDVKM come from the germline V gene. CDR3 length: 15 residues. The CDR3 DNA sequence: TGTGCCAGCAACGAAGGGGGACTAGCGGAAGATACGCAGTATTTT. Translation gives CASNEGGLAEDTQYF.

The rearrangement links TRBV5-6 to TRBJ2-5, with 10 nucleotides matching TRBD2. The CDR3 has 14 amino acids. The germline CDR1 and CDR2 sequences are SGHDT and YYEEEE. J gave up 0 bases and V 7 bases, and 3 bases lay outside the gene matches. The CDR3 here is CASEGLANQETQYF. The DNA of the CDR3 is TGTGCCAGCGAGGGACTAGCGAACCAAGAGACCCAGTACTTC.

This clone was counted between two and nine times. The chain uses TRBV27 and TRBJ1-2, with D possibly matching TRBD1 (5 bases). Germline V gene lookup returns CDR1 MNHEY and CDR2 SMNVEV (reference sequence). The CDR3 spans 16 residues. V was shortened by 7 bases and J by 3 bases, with 21 bases between the two germline ends. CDR3 amino acids: CASTQTGRARYYGYTF. For the CDR3, the DNA is TGTGCCAGCACTCAAACGGGCAGGGCGAGGTACTATGGCTACACCTTC.

The chain recombines TRBV5-1 with TRBJ2-2; TRBD2 matches at 15 bases. The CDR3 length is 17 residues. J lost 7 bases, V lost 1 base, and 5 bases had no gene match. Germline loops: CDR1 SGHRS, CDR2 YFSETQ. The CDR3 is CASSLSGLAGGGGELFF. As DNA, the CDR3 is TGCGCCAGCAGCTTGTCGGGACTAGCGGGAGGAGGCGGGGAGCTGTTTTTT.

This rearrangement joins TRBV7-9 to TRBJ2-7, with D perhaps given as TRBD1 or TRBD2 (5 bases each). Trimming left V 5 bases short and J 6 bases short, with 17 bases between. The CDR3 has 14 residues. The V gene's germline CDR1 is SEHNR and CDR2 FQNEAQ (reference sequence). The CDR3 reads CASSPEGSAGEQYF. The CDR3 nucleotides are TGTGCCAGCAGCCCCGAGGGGTCGGCAGGCGAGCAGTACTTC.

The rearrangement uses TRBV28 and TRBJ1-5; D ambiguous. V gave up 5 bases and J gave up 0 bases, with 14 bases separating them. This CDR3 contains 16 residues. Germline CDR1 MDHEN, CDR2 SYDVKM. CDR3 in amino acids: CASSPDLPYSNQPQHF. CDR3 coding DNA: TGTGCCAGCAGTCCGGACCTTCCCTATAGCAATCAGCCCCAGCATTTT.

This clone was observed once. This chain uses TRBV28 with TRBJ2-6, with D maybe TRBD1 (6 bases). Looked up from germline, CDR1 is MDHEN and CDR2 is SYDVKM. The CDR3 consists of 16 residues. The V and J ends lost 7 bases and 0 bases respectively, with 13 bases between them. CDR3 in amino acids: CASTGQFTSGANVLTF. The CDR3 DNA follows: TGTGCCAGCACTGGACAGTTTACCTCTGGGGCCAACGTCCTGACTTTC. Full variable domain (remainder filled in from reference TRBV28 and TRBJ2-6): DVKVTQSSRYLVKRTGEKVFLECVQDMDHENMFWYRQDPGLGLRLIYFSYDVKMKEKGDIPEGYSVSREKKERFSLILESASTNQTSMYLCASTGQFTSGANVLTFGAGSRLTVL.

V usage is TRBV27 and J usage is TRBJ2-3; TRBD1 or TRBD2 may be the D gene (5 bases each). This CDR3 contains 14 residues. Germline V lookup: CDR1 MNHEY, CDR2 SMNVEV (reference sequence). V lost 0 bases to trimming and J lost 5 bases, with 9 bases between them. Here the CDR3 reads CASSLSGRLDTQYF. CDR3 bases: TGTGCCAGCAGTTTATCGGGACGACTAGATACGCAGTATTTT.

This clone was detected only once. The chain couples TRBV28 to TRBJ2-5; no definite D call. V was trimmed by 6 bases and J by 4 bases, leaving 9 bases between them. Germline V CDR1 and CDR2: MDHEN, SYDVKM. The CDR3 totals 12 residues. The CDR3 DNA sequence: TGTGCCAGCAGGGGTATTGGAGAGACCCAGTACTTC. This gives the protein CASRGIGETQYF.

This chain connects TRBV6-1 to TRBJ2-7; D is unresolved. This CDR3 has 16 residues. V was pared by 4 bases and J by 0 bases, with 16 bases between. Germline CDR1 is MNHNS and CDR2 is SASEGT. CDR3 sequence: CASSADGFRFSYEQYF. DNA of the CDR3: TGTGCCAGCAGTGCGGACGGATTCCGATTCTCCTACGAGCAGTACTTC.

This sequence joins TRBV9 and TRBJ2-6; 7 positions match TRBD1. Per germline, CDR1 SGDLS and CDR2 YYNGEE. The CDR3 loop spans 17 amino acids. The junction had 6 bases not matched to a gene; V was cut back by 3 bases and J by 0 bases. This CDR3 reads CASSGFSGGSGANVLTF. In DNA, the CDR3 is TGTGCCAGCAGCGGGTTTTCAGGGGGCTCTGGGGCCAACGTCCTGACTTTC.

The chain is built from TRBV19 and TRBJ2-1; 8 bases align to TRBD2. With 6 bases clipped from V and 6 bases from J, the junction kept 10 bases outside the gene matches. Germline lookup yields CDR1 LNHDA and CDR2 SQIVND (reference sequence). This CDR3 has 15 residues. Here the CDR3 DNA reads TGTGCCAGTAGCCTAAAGCGGGAGACTTCCAATGAGCAGTTCTTC. Translation: CASSLKRETSNEQFF.

The V call is TRBV7-9, the J call TRBJ2-1; 14 bases agree with TRBD2. Looked up from germline, CDR1 is SEHNR and CDR2 is FQNEAQ (reference sequence). This CDR3 contains 16 residues. V lost 6 bases and J lost 4; bases outside the gene matches: 5. CDR3 nucleotide sequence: TGTGCCAGCAGACGCCGGACTAGCGGGGGGTACAATGAGCAGTTCTTC. It specifies CASRRRTSGGYNEQFF.

DNA for the CDR3: TGTGCCAGCAGTTTACGGGCTAGCGGGAGCCGCGAGCAGTACTTC. The encoded protein is CASSLRASGSREQYF. The chain recombines TRBV27 with TRBJ2-7, with 10 bases aligning to TRBD2. The germline gives CDR1 MNHEY, CDR2 SMNVEV (reference sequence). CDR3 length: 15 amino acids. Trimming cost V 2 bases and J 6 bases; bases outside gene matches: 7.

The chain uses TRBV7-8 and TRBJ2-7; no clear D. The V and J ends lost 4 bases and 4 bases respectively, with 11 bases between them. The germline CDR1 and CDR2 sequences are SGHVS and FQNEAQ. CDR3 length equals 13 residues. In nucleotides, the CDR3 is TGTGCCAGCAGCTCGTTGCGTCTTTACGAGCAGTACTTC. This codes for CASSSLRLYEQYF.

The chain couples TRBV27 to TRBJ2-6; D not resolved. Trimming removed 1 base at V and 0 bases at J, with 10 bases between. CDR1 is MNHEY and CDR2 is SMNVEV in the germline V gene (reference sequence). The CDR3 length is 17 residues. CDR3 loop: CASSLYTSRSGANVLTF. DNA of the CDR3: TGTGCCAGCAGTTTATATACGTCCCGCTCTGGGGCCAACGTCCTGACTTTC. Filled out from reference TRBV27 and TRBJ2-6, the complete variable domain reads EAQVTQNPRYLITVTGKKLTVTCSQNMNHEYMSWYRQDPGLGLRQIYYSMNVEVTDKGDVPEGYKVSRKEKRNFPLILESPSPNQTSLYFCASSLYTSRSGANVLTFGAGSRLTVL.

The chain carries TRBV2 and TRBJ2-1; 8 bases are shared with TRBD2. After removal of 10 bases from V and 2 bases from J, the junction contained 4 bases not matched to a gene. Germline loops: CDR1 SNHLY, CDR2 FYNNEI. This CDR3 comprises 13 residues. The CDR3 reads CATRLAPYNEQFF. As DNA, the CDR3 is TGTGCCACCCGACTAGCGCCCTACAATGAGCAGTTCTTC. The full variable domain, its missing parts supplied by reference TRBV2 and TRBJ2-1, is EPEVTQTPSHQVTQMGQEVILRCVPISNHLYFYWYRQILGQKVEFLVSFYNNEISEKSEIFDDQFSVERPDGSNFTLKIRSTKLEDSAMYFCATRLAPYNEQFFGPGTRLTVL.

The chain recombines TRBV5-1 with TRBJ2-1; 9 nucleotides line up with TRBD2. J gave up 8 bases and V 0 bases, and 9 bases lay outside the gene matches. This CDR3 comprises 16 residues. Germline loops: CDR1 SGHRS, CDR2 YFSETQ. DNA of the CDR3: TGCGCCAGCAGCTTGGCCTTAGCGGGAGTCGACGATGAGCAGTTCTTC. Translating it yields CASSLALAGVDDEQFF. The entire variable domain, with the rest obtained from reference TRBV5-1 and TRBJ2-1, is as follows: KAGVTQTPRYLIKTRGQQVTLSCSPISGHRSVSWYQQTPGQGLQFLFEYFSETQRNKGNFPGRFSGRQFSNSRSEMNVSTLELGDSALYLCASSLALAGVDDEQFFGPGTRLTVL.

The chain joins TRBV28 to TRBJ2-2, with D perhaps TRBD2 (6 bases). This CDR3 comprises 14 residues. The V end was cut by 10 bases, the J end by 2 bases, with 14 bases between. CDR1 and CDR2 (germline): MDHEN, SYDVKM. CDR3 residues: CAILVGGNTGELFF. CDR3 in DNA: TGTGCCATCCTGGTGGGGGGAAACACCGGGGAGCTGTTTTTT. The entire variable domain, with the rest obtained from reference TRBV28 and TRBJ2-2, is as follows: DVKVTQSSRYLVKRTGEKVFLECVQDMDHENMFWYRQDPGLGLRLIYFSYDVKMKEKGDIPEGYSVSREKKERFSLILESASTNQTSMYLCAILVGGNTGELFFGEGSRLTVL.

This sequence joins TRBV6-5 and TRBJ2-2; D is possibly TRBD1 (5 bases). This CDR3 is 15 amino acids long. V lost 8 bases and J 3 bases, leaving 16 bases between the germline ends. In germline, CDR1 is MNHEY, CDR2 SVGAGI. This chain's CDR3 is CASGLEDIHTGELFF. The DNA for the CDR3 is TGTGCCAGCGGGTTAGAGGACATCCACACCGGGGAGCTGTTTTTT.